One sample yielded the 9 T cell receptor beta chains listed below, sequenced in a study of CD8+ T cells in alopecia areata. The treatment: oral pan-JAK inhibitor, 5-10 mg twice daily. It was cDNA, reverse transcribed from extracted RNA, that served as the sequencing template. The data were produced by immunoSEQ multiplex PCR, yet TCRdb's version contains in-frame clones alone and is incomplete. The sample has 90,000 to 150,000 clones; roughly 58% are singletons. The starting material was CD8+ T cells sorted from blood, obtained at week 4, from a patient treated with tofacitinib. The receptors shown here come from a human donor with alopecia areata.

This clone was seen a handful of times. V gene TRBV30 combines with J gene TRBJ1-5; the match to TRBD1 covers 8 bases. Trimming cost V 5 bases and J 2 bases; bases outside gene matches: 2. Germline V gives CDR1 GTSNPN, CDR2 SVGIG (reference sequence). This CDR3 contains 13 residues. The CDR3 spells CAWDRGGNQPQHF. CDR3 DNA: TGTGCCTGGGACAGGGGTGGCAATCAGCCCCAGCATTTT.

The rearrangement joins TRBV29-1 to TRBJ1-2; weak D call: TRBD1 (6 bases). CDR3 size: 14 residues. The germline V and J ends were trimmed by 6 bases and 2 bases, with 16 bases remaining between them. Germline V gives CDR1 SQVTM, CDR2 ANQGSEA. CDR3 sequence: CSVGVLTGNYGYTF. CDR3 nucleotide sequence: TGCAGCGTGGGAGTATTAACAGGGAACTATGGCTACACCTTC. Supplemented by reference TRBV29-1 and TRBJ1-2, the full variable domain reads SAVISQKPSRDICQRGTSLTIQCQVDSQVTMMFWYRQQPGQSLTLIATANQGSEATYESGFVIDKFPISRPNLTFSTLTVSNMSPEDSSIYLCSVGVLTGNYGYTFGSGTRLTVV.

The gene calls are TRBV4-1 and TRBJ2-7; D uncertain. CDR1 and CDR2 from the germline V gene are MGHRA and YSYEKL. CDR3 size: 13 residues. Trimming removed 1 base at V and 6 bases at J, with 10 bases between. The CDR3 region has the DNA TGCGCCAGCAGCCAAGCATCTTTGAGCGAGCAGTACTTC. It specifies CASSQASLSEQYF.

This clone was counted a few times. The V and J genes are TRBV9 and TRBJ2-3; D uncertain. Trimming took 4 bases from V and 1 from J, leaving 10 bases between them. The CDR3 spans 14 residues. CDR1 is SGDLS, CDR2 YYNGEE, per germline. The CDR3 DNA sequence: TGTGCCAGCAGCCTCGGTGGAGGCACAGATACGCAGTATTTT. This encodes CASSLGGGTDTQYF. The full variable domain, in which reference TRBV9 and TRBJ2-3 provide the parts outside the CDR3, is DSGVTQTPKHLITATGQRVTLRCSPRSGDLSVYWYQQSLDQGLQFLIQYYNGEERAKGNILERFSAQQFPDLHSELNLSSLELGDSALYFCASSLGGGTDTQYFGPGTRLTVL.

This clone came up a few times. Here the CDR3 DNA reads TGTGCCAGCAGCCAAGAGGACAGCAGCTCTGGGGCCAACGTCCTGACTTTC. It is translated as CASSQEDSSSGANVLTF. J is TRBJ2-6 and V is TRBV4-2; D is perhaps TRBD1 (6 bases). The length of the CDR3 is 17 residues. Trimming pared 0 bases from V and 0 bases from J, leaving 9 bases between. Germline assignment: CDR1 LGHNA and CDR2 YNFKEQ.

The rearrangement joins TRBV5-6 to TRBJ2-3, with 7 bases aligning to TRBD2. Losses at the gene ends were 0 bases for V and 0 bases for J; bases not matched to a gene: 1. The CDR3 contains 15 residues. CDR1 is SGHDT, CDR2 YYEEEE, per germline. CDR3 coding DNA: TGTGCCAGCAGCTTGGACGGGGGGAGCACAGATACGCAGTATTTT. It translates to CASSLDGGSTDTQYF.

This CDR3 is CASSYRHPNTGELFF. The CDR3, as DNA: TGTGCCAGCAGTTATAGACACCCGAACACCGGGGAGCTGTTTTTT. The chain couples TRBV7-8 to TRBJ2-2; no definite D call. Germline V gene sequence: CDR1 SGHVS, CDR2 FQNEAQ. This CDR3 has 15 amino acids. V shed 6 bases and J shed 0 bases, with 11 bases lying between them.

This chain connects TRBV6-5 to TRBJ1-2; the D gene is possibly TRBD1 (6 bases). CDR3 size: 12 residues. V dropped 6 bases and J dropped 4 bases, with 9 bases sitting between them. The germline V gene has CDR1 MNHEY and CDR2 SVGAGI. CDR3 nucleotide sequence: TGTGCCAGCAGAGGACAGATCTATGGCTACACCTTC. It specifies CASRGQIYGYTF.

The rearrangement uses TRBV28 and TRBJ2-7; D gene uncertain. The CDR3 runs 15 residues. V lost 5 bases and J 0 bases, leaving 14 bases between the germline ends. Germline CDR1 reads MDHEN; CDR2 reads SYDVKM. The CDR3 nucleotides are TGTGCCAGCAGTCCCCGTCTATCCAGCTCCTACGAGCAGTACTTC. Its translation is CASSPRLSSSYEQYF.